Shown below are 24 T cell receptor beta chains from a single sample sequenced in a study of blood T cell repertoires in COVID-19. Only in-frame clones appear in the TCRdb table, and some are missing; sequencing was by immunoSEQ multiplex PCR. In the table there are roughly 100,000 clones, 81% of which are singletons. Sequenced: peripheral blood. The receptors come from a man older than 75 with acute or convalescent COVID-19.

The chain recombines TRBV4-1 with TRBJ2-1; 9 bases match TRBD2. Looked up from germline, CDR1 is MGHRA and CDR2 is YSYEKL. The trim removed 0 bases at V and 4 bases at J, leaving 10 bases unmatched. This CDR3 is 18 amino acids long. CDR3: CASSQDLGGLATYNEQFF. CDR3 nucleotides: TGCGCCAGCAGCCAAGATCTCGGAGGACTAGCGACTTACAATGAGCAGTTCTTC.

This clone has only a few counts. The rearrangement joins TRBV15 to TRBJ1-2; D not resolved. The germline V gene encodes CDR1 LNHNV and CDR2 YYDKDF (reference sequence). This CDR3 region has 15 residues. The V gene lost 1 base and the J gene lost 7 bases, with 16 bases spanning the gap. The CDR3 protein is CATSRGGGGVGGYTF. CDR3 bases: TGTGCCACCAGCAGAGGTGGCGGCGGCGTGGGTGGCTACACCTTC.

The rearrangement uses TRBV6-4 and TRBJ1-6; 9 nucleotides match TRBD1. Germline CDR1 reads MRHNA; CDR2 reads SNTAGT. V was clipped by 0 bases and J by 7 bases; unmatched bases: 13. The CDR3 totals 19 residues. The CDR3 sequence: CASSDSVNGTGTDNSPLHF. The DNA of the CDR3 is TGTGCCAGCAGTGACTCAGTTAACGGGACAGGGACTGACAATTCACCCCTCCACTTT.

This chain connects TRBV27 to TRBJ2-7; 12 bases are a match to TRBD1. The V segment lost 4 bases and the J segment 3 bases; nucleotides outside the gene matches: 4. Germline V gene sequence: CDR1 MNHEY, CDR2 SMNVEV (reference sequence). This CDR3 is 15 amino acids long. The CDR3 bases are TGTGCCAGCAGTTCCGGGACAGGGGGCGGCTACGAGCAGTACTTC. Its protein is CASSSGTGGGYEQYF.

V gene TRBV27 combines with J gene TRBJ2-1, with D maybe TRBD2 (6 bases). This CDR3 has 18 amino acids. Germline V CDR1 and CDR2: MNHEY, SMNVEV (reference sequence). V lost 0 bases and J 6 bases, leaving 21 bases between the germline ends. CDR3 residues: CASSLSLWGVDMGNEQFF. DNA for the CDR3: TGTGCCAGCAGTTTATCTCTGTGGGGGGTTGACATGGGCAATGAGCAGTTCTTC.

The rearrangement joins TRBV7-2 to TRBJ1-5; D remains ambiguous. Germline CDR1 SGHTA, CDR2 FQGNSA. Trimming took off 5 bases at V and 0 bases at J, with 17 bases between the two ends. CDR3 length: 17 residues. CDR3 coding DNA: TGTGCCAGCAGCCAAGGTGACTGGACTTATAGCAATCAGCCCCAGCATTTT. The encoded protein is CASSQGDWTYSNQPQHF.

The genes are TRBV6-5 and TRBJ1-4; TRBD1 is a possible D gene (5 bases). V dropped 4 bases and J dropped 7 bases, with 16 bases sitting between them. Germline V CDR1 and CDR2: MNHEY, SVGAGI. This CDR3 is built from 15 residues. For the CDR3, the DNA is TGTGCCAGCAGTTGGGGCGGCAGGGCAGGTGAAAAACTGTTTTTT. Translating it yields CASSWGGRAGEKLFF.

V and J are TRBV30 and TRBJ1-3, with TRBD1 matching over 9 bases. CDR3 length: 14 residues. V was pared by 3 bases and J by 4 bases, with 4 bases of the junction left unmatched. Germline V CDR1 and CDR2: GTSNPN, SVGIG (reference sequence). The CDR3: CAWRDRGAGNTIYF. CDR3 nucleotides: TGTGCCTGGAGGGACAGGGGAGCAGGAAACACCATATATTTT.

The CDR3 region has the DNA TGTGCCAGCAGGGAGGGAGCCAGCCAGCCCCAGCATTTT. It yields the protein CASREGASQPQHF. The chain is built from TRBV12-3 or TRBV12-4 and TRBJ1-5; D gene ambiguous. This CDR3 is built from 13 residues. The V and J ends lost 6 bases and 7 bases respectively, with 13 bases between them.

This sequence joins TRBV9 and TRBJ2-3, with D possibly being TRBD2 (6 bases). Germline lookup yields CDR1 SGDLS and CDR2 YYNGEE. The CDR3 has 14 residues. Deletions cut 5 bases from V and 4 bases from J, with 14 bases between. The CDR3 here is CASSFGGSSDTQYF. The CDR3 region has the DNA TGTGCCAGCAGTTTTGGGGGGAGCTCAGATACGCAGTATTTT.

V is TRBV7-3 and J is TRBJ2-5; 13 bases map to TRBD2. Germline CDR1 SGHTA, CDR2 FQGTGA. Losses at the gene ends were 5 bases for V and 6 bases for J; bases not matched to a gene: 9. The CDR3 contains 16 residues. The CDR3 nucleotides are TGTGCCAGCAGCGTTTCAGGACTAGCGGGGGTAAAGACCCAGTACTTC. Its translation: CASSVSGLAGVKTQYF. Together with reference TRBV7-3 and TRBJ2-5, the CDR3 gives the full variable domain: GAGVSQTPSNKVTEKGKYVELRCDPISGHTALYWYRQSLGQGPEFLIYFQGTGAADDSGLPNDRFFAVRPEGSVSTLKIQRTERGDSAVYLCASSVSGLAGVKTQYFGPGTRLLVL.

The V and J genes are TRBV11-2 and TRBJ1-1; 8 bases match TRBD1. Germline CDR1 and CDR2: SGHAT and FQNNGV. The CDR3 sequence is 15 residues long. J gave up 3 bases and V 1 base, and 4 bases lay outside the gene matches. The CDR3 DNA reads as TGTGCCAGCAGCTTAGCGACAGGGGTCGACACTGAAGCTTTCTTT. Its translation is CASSLATGVDTEAFF.

The rearrangement uses TRBV28 and TRBJ1-4; D might be TRBD1 (5 bases). Germline CDR1 MDHEN, CDR2 SYDVKM. Trimming removed 6 bases from V and 0 bases from J, with 8 bases in between. The CDR3 totals 14 residues. CDR3 sequence (DNA): TGTGCCAGCAGCCAACAGGCAACTAATGAAAAACTGTTTTTT. This gives the protein CASSQQATNEKLFF.

J is TRBJ1-3 and V is TRBV5-1, with D tentatively TRBD1 (6 bases). The CDR3 extends over 18 amino acids. From germline, CDR1 is SGHRS and CDR2 YFSETQ. Trimming cost V 0 bases and J 3 bases, with 19 bases left between them. DNA for the CDR3: TGCGCCAGCAGCTTGGACTTTACCGGGACAACCAATGGAAACACCATATATTTT. Amino acid sequence: CASSLDFTGTTNGNTIYF.

This sequence joins TRBV28 and TRBJ1-2; TRBD1 agrees at 8 bases. The V gene's germline CDR1 is MDHEN and CDR2 SYDVKM. V was pared by 4 bases and J by 8 bases, with 12 bases of the junction left unmatched. The CDR3 is 15 amino acids. CDR3 amino acids: CASSSRDRHLLGYTF. CDR3 DNA: TGTGCCAGCAGTTCCCGGGACAGGCACCTTCTAGGCTACACCTTC.

The sample holds many counts of this clone. The chain combines TRBV28 with TRBJ1-5; D unclear. Germline values: CDR1 MDHEN, CDR2 SYDVKM. V dropped 2 bases and J dropped 5 bases, with 13 bases sitting between them. The CDR3 is 15 residues long. The DNA of the CDR3 is TGTGCCAGCAGTTTAAGCAGGTTTCAATATCAGCCCCAGCATTTT. Translated, it gives CASSLSRFQYQPQHF.

The chain recombines TRBV28 with TRBJ1-6; 7 nucleotides align to TRBD1. The ends lost 7 bases at V and 7 bases at J; junction bases unmatched: 7. CDR3 length: 14 amino acids. Germline V gene sequence: CDR1 MDHEN, CDR2 SYDVKM. The CDR3 DNA follows: TGTGCCAGCACCCCCGGACAGGCCAATTCACCCCTCCACTTT. Translated: CASTPGQANSPLHF.

The V and J genes are TRBV5-1 and TRBJ1-4; TRBD1 agrees at 8 bases. Trimming removed 0 bases from V and 8 bases from J; junction bases left unmatched: 9. The CDR3 totals 16 residues. Germline-derived CDR1 and CDR2 are SGHRS and YFSETQ. The DNA of the CDR3 is TGCGCCAGCAGCTTGGGCCCGACAGGGGAAAGGGAAAAACTGTTTTTT. It translates to CASSLGPTGEREKLFF.

The chain links TRBV3-1 (or the pseudogene TRBV3-2) to TRBJ1-3; no reliable D call. Trimming took off 8 bases at V and 2 bases at J, with 10 bases between the two ends. This CDR3 region has 13 residues. Germline V lookup: CDR1 LGHDT, CDR2 YNNKEL (reference sequence). For the CDR3, the DNA is TGTGCCAGCGGGAGGGCTACTGGAAACACCATATATTTT. This encodes CASGRATGNTIYF.

The chain is built from TRBV6-2 or TRBV6-3 and TRBJ1-2; D is uncertain. The germline V gene has CDR1 MNHEY and CDR2 SVGEGT. Trimming stripped 0 bases from V and 7 bases from J, with 3 bases between. The CDR3 totals 11 residues. This chain's CDR3 is CASSYSRGYTF. DNA of the CDR3: TGTGCCAGCAGTTACTCTCGTGGCTACACCTTC.

The rearrangement uses TRBV28 and TRBJ2-4, with D perhaps matching TRBD1 (5 bases). The CDR3 length is 13 residues. From germline, CDR1 is MDHEN and CDR2 SYDVKM. V dropped 2 bases and J dropped 16 bases, with 18 bases sitting between them. This CDR3 reads CASSLQGGQGCYF. CDR3 in DNA: TGTGCCAGCAGTTTACAAGGTGGTCAGGGCTGTTACTTC.

The chain recombines TRBV19 with TRBJ1-2; D call uncertain. Germline V gene lookup returns CDR1 LNHDA and CDR2 SQIVND (reference sequence). The V end was cut by 8 bases, the J end by 1 base, with 20 bases between. CDR3 length: 16 amino acids. The chain's CDR3 is CASVSGRNPGNYGYTF. CDR3 nucleotides: TGTGCCAGTGTGTCCGGGAGAAACCCCGGTAACTATGGCTACACCTTC.

The chain combines TRBV19 with TRBJ2-3; tentative D call: TRBD2 (6 bases). Germline-derived CDR1 and CDR2 are LNHDA and SQIVND (reference sequence). V was clipped by 1 base and J by 4 bases, with 6 bases between them. The CDR3 sequence is 13 residues long. The CDR3 DNA sequence: TGTGCCAGTAGTATAGCGGGGGCAGATACGCAGTATTTT. Its protein is CASSIAGADTQYF.

The rearrangement uses TRBV5-4 and TRBJ2-5, with TRBD2 matching over 10 bases. Germline CDR1 reads SGHNT; CDR2 reads YYREEE (reference sequence). The CDR3 loop spans 18 amino acids. V shed 4 bases and J 5 bases; nucleotides not matched to a gene: 17. The CDR3 spells CASSLSVLAGVPPETQYF. The CDR3 DNA follows: TGTGCCAGCAGCCTCTCCGTTCTAGCGGGAGTTCCCCCCGAGACCCAGTACTTC.